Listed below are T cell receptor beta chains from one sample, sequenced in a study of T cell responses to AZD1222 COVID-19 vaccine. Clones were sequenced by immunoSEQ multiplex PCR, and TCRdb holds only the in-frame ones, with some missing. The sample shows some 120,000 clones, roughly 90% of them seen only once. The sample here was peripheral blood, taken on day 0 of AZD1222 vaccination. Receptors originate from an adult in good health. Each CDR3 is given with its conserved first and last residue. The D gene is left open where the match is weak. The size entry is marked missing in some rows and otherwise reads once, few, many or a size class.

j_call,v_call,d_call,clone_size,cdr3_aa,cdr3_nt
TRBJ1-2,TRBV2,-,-,CASSEQVNYGYTF,TGTGCCAGCAGTGAACAGGTTAACTATGGCTACACCTTC
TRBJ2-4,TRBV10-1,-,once,CAFHTQWTLKNIQYF,TGCGCCTTCCACACCCAATGGACACTCAAAAACATTCAGTACTTC
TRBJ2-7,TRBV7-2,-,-,CASSPGAGSYEQYF,TGTGCCAGCAGCCCCGGAGCCGGTTCCTACGAGCAGTACTTC
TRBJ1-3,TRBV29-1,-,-,CSVEVVGGAGNTIYF,TGCAGCGTGGAGGTCGTGGGGGGCGCAGGAAACACCATATATTTT
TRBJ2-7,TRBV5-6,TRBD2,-,CASSIGTSGRNEQYF,TGTGCCAGCAGCATTGGGACTAGCGGGAGGAACGAGCAGTACTTC
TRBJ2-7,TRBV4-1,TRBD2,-,CASSTRLAGPTTSSYEQYF,TGCGCCAGCAGCACCCGACTAGCGGGCCCTACAACTTCGTCCTACGAGCAGTACTTC
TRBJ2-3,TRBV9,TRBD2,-,CASSASGSPTDTQYF,TGTGCCAGCAGCGCTAGCGGGAGCCCCACAGATACGCAGTATTTT
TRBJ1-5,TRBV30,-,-,CAWSQGIHQPQHF,TGTGCCTGGAGTCAAGGGATCCATCAGCCCCAGCATTTT
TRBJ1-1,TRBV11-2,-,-,CASSLLRNDGEAFF,TGTGCCAGCAGCTTACTGCGGAATGACGGGGAAGCTTTCTTT
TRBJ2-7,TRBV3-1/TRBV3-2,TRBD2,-,CASSYLAGPYEQYF,TGTGCCAGCAGCTACCTAGCGGGGCCCTACGAGCAGTACTTC
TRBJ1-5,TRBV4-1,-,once,CASSQAREYQPQHF,TGCGCCAGCAGCCAAGCTCGGGAGTATCAGCCCCAGCATTTT
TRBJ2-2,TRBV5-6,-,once,CASSFPGGELFF,TGTGCCAGCAGCTTCCCCGGCGGGGAGCTGTTTTTT
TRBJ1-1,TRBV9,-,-,CASSVALGATEAFF,TGTGCCAGCAGCGTAGCCCTCGGTGCCACTGAAGCTTTCTTT
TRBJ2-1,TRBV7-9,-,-,CASSPRGTAYNEQFF,TGTGCCAGCAGCCCCAGGGGTACGGCCTACAATGAGCAGTTCTTC
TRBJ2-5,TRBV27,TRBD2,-,CASSPKGLAGSRETQYF,TGTGCCAGCAGTCCCAAAGGACTAGCGGGATCGCGAGAGACCCAGTACTTC
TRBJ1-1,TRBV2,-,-,CASSEWEGTEAFF,TGTGCCAGCAGTGAATGGGAGGGCACTGAAGCTTTCTTT
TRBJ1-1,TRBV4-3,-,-,CASSQDGSVTEAFF,TGCGCCAGCAGCCAAGATGGGTCGGTCACTGAAGCTTTCTTT
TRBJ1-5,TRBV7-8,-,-,CASSLALLRGQGQPQHF,TGTGCCAGCAGCTTAGCGCTACTACGGGGGCAGGGTCAGCCCCAGCATTTT
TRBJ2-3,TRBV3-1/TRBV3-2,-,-,CASSQGADTQYF,TGTGCCAGCAGCCAGGGAGCAGATACGCAGTATTTT
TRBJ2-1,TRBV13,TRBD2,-,CASSAGTRKQFF,TGTGCCAGCAGCGCCGGGACTAGAAAGCAGTTCTTC
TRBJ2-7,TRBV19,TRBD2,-,CASSGASGLPYEQYF,TGTGCCAGTAGTGGGGCTAGCGGGCTCCCCTACGAGCAGTACTTC
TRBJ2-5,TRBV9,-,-,CASSELEGTQYF,TGTGCCAGCAGCGAACTGGAGGGAACCCAGTACTTC
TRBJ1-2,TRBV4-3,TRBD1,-,CASSPGQGSSYGYTF,TGCGCCAGCAGCCCCGGACAGGGGAGCAGCTATGGCTACACCTTC
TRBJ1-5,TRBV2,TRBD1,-,CASSAIQGGGNQPQHF,TGTGCCAGCAGTGCCATACAGGGGGGCGGCAATCAGCCCCAGCATTTT
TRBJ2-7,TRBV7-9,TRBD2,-,CASSAAGTTNSYEQYF,TGTGCCAGCAGCGCAGCCGGGACTACAAACTCCTACGAGCAGTACTTC
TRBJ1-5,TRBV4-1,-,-,CASSQGGPYSNQPQHF,TGCGCCAGCAGCCAAGGGGGGCCCTATAGCAATCAGCCCCAGCATTTT
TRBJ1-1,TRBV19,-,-,CASSMRRGPTEAFF,TGTGCCAGTAGTATGAGGCGGGGGCCCACTGAAGCTTTCTTT
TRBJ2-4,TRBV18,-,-,CASSPSGVGGVTKGNF,TGTGCCAGCTCACCGTCGGGCGTCGGCGGAGTGACAAAGGGCAACTTC
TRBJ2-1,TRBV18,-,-,CASSPRDDEQFF,TGTGCCAGCTCACCCCGGGACGATGAGCAGTTCTTC
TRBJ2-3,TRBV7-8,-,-,CASSPGLDTQYF,TGTGCCAGCTCCCCCGGTCTAGATACGCAGTATTTT
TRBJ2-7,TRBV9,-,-,CASSFHGRPQTYEQYF,TGTGCCAGCAGCTTCCACGGACGACCCCAGACCTACGAGCAGTACTTC
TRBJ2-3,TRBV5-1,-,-,CASSLVGESDTQYF,TGCGCCAGCAGCTTGGTCGGGGAATCAGATACGCAGTATTTT
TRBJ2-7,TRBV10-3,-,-,CAISGQGKAYEQYF,TGTGCCATCAGTGGCCAGGGGAAAGCGTACGAGCAGTACTTC
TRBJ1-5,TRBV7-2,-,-,CASSLGRSQPQHF,TGTGCCAGCAGCTTAGGGCGATCTCAGCCCCAGCATTTT
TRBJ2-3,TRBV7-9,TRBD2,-,CASSGSGTSTDTQYF,TGTGCCAGCAGTGGTAGCGGGACTAGCACAGATACGCAGTATTTT
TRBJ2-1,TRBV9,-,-,CASSGPSYNEQFF,TGTGCCAGCAGCGGGCCCTCCTACAATGAGCAGTTCTTC
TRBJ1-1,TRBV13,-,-,CASSFGGRGVRNEAFF,TGTGCCAGCAGCTTTGGGGGGCGCGGCGTAAGGAATGAAGCTTTCTTT
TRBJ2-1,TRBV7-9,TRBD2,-,CASSLGQLAGIYNEQFF,TGTGCCAGCAGCTTGGGCCAACTAGCGGGGATATACAATGAGCAGTTCTTC
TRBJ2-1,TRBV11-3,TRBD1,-,CASSIDRETYNEQFF,TGTGCCAGCAGCATAGACAGGGAGACCTACAATGAGCAGTTCTTC
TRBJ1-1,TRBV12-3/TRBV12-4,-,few,CASRTAQNTEAFF,TGTGCCAGCAGGACAGCCCAGAACACTGAAGCTTTCTTT
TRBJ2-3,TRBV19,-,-,CASSITGVTDTQYF,TGTGCCAGTAGTATAACAGGCGTTACAGATACGCAGTATTTT
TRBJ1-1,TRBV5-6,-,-,CASSLGTAWVNTEAFF,TGTGCCAGCAGCTTGGGGACGGCGTGGGTGAACACTGAAGCTTTCTTT
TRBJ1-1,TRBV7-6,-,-,CASSLSIMNTEAFF,TGTGCCAGCAGCTTGAGTATCATGAACACTGAAGCTTTCTTT
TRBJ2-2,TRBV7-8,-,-,CASSLRLGNTGELFF,TGTGCCAGCAGCTTAAGGCTAGGAAACACCGGGGAGCTGTTTTTT
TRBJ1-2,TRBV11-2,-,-,CASSRLVGTPSYGYTF,TGTGCCAGCAGCCGTCTCGTGGGGACACCTTCCTATGGCTACACCTTC
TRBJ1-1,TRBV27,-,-,CASSYSWTTEAFF,TGTGCCAGCAGTTATTCCTGGACCACTGAAGCTTTCTTT
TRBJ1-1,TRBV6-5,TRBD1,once,CASIRTGVSTEAFF,TGTGCCAGCATTAGGACAGGGGTGAGCACTGAAGCTTTCTTT
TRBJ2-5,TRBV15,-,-,CATSTVGWGLGGETQYF,TGTGCCACCAGCACCGTCGGGTGGGGACTAGGGGGCGAGACCCAGTACTTC
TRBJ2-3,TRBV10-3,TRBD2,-,CAIREREGRDTQYF,TGTGCCATCAGGGAGCGGGAGGGCCGGGATACGCAGTATTTT
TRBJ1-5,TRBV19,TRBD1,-,CASRTTGIANQPQHF,TGTGCCAGTAGGACGACAGGGATAGCGAATCAGCCCCAGCATTTT
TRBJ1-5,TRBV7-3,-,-,CASSLSEGQPQHF,TGTGCCAGCAGCTTATCGGAGGGGCAGCCCCAGCATTTT
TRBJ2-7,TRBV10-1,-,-,CASSEIFSYEQYF,TGCGCCAGCAGTGAGATATTCTCCTACGAGCAGTACTTC
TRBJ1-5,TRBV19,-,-,CASSVGGSNQPQHF,TGTGCCAGTAGTGTCGGGGGGAGCAATCAGCCCCAGCATTTT
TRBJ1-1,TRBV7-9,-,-,CASSSPTEMSMNTEAFF,TGTGCCAGCAGCTCACCGACCGAGATGAGCATGAACACTGAAGCTTTCTTT
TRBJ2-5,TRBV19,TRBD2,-,CASSPPPAGARETQYF,TGTGCCAGTAGTCCGCCCCCAGCGGGAGCTAGGGAGACCCAGTACTTC
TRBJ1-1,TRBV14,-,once,CASSQYFSNTEAFF,TGTGCCAGCAGCCAATATTTCTCGAACACTGAAGCTTTCTTT
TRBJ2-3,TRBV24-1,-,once,CATSDFRMDTQYF,TGTGCCACCAGTGATTTTCGGATGGATACGCAGTATTTT